These T cell receptor beta chains were read from a single sample in a study of cytomegalovirus exposure and HLA in healthy donors. Clones were read by immunoSEQ multiplex PCR, and TCRdb kept only the in-frame ones, dropping some. Of 160,000 or so clones detected, 71% appear once; the ten largest clones hold about 2.7%. The sequencing sample was made of PBMCs. These receptors were collected from a woman aged 25 to 39 in good health and CMV-seronegative. Each CDR3 is given with its conserved first and last residue. A D gene is named only where the DNA matches it firmly. Size is stated for part of the rows, as once, few or many counts, or as a class when the clone is expanded.

d_call	v_call	clone_size	j_call	cdr3_aa	cdr3_nt
TRBD2	TRBV27	-	TRBJ2-1	CASRSGLAGYNEQFF	TGTGCCAGCAGGTCGGGACTAGCGGGATACAATGAGCAGTTCTTC
-	TRBV7-8	-	TRBJ1-5	CASSLGHNQPQHF	TGTGCCAGCAGCTTAGGTCACAATCAGCCCCAGCATTTT
TRBD2	TRBV27	-	TRBJ2-1	CASGLAGSYNEQFF	TGTGCCAGCGGGCTAGCGGGCTCCTACAATGAGCAGTTCTTC
TRBD2	TRBV6-6	few	TRBJ2-2	CASSSDSGSAGELFF	TGTGCCAGCAGTTCCGATAGCGGGAGCGCGGGGGAGCTGTTTTTT
-	TRBV4-2	few	TRBJ1-3	CASSQGTGTGNTIYF	TGTGCCAGCAGCCAAGGTACAGGTACTGGAAACACCATATATTTT
-	TRBV9	-	TRBJ2-1	CASSVAKGNEQFF	TGTGCCAGCAGCGTAGCTAAGGGGAATGAGCAGTTCTTC
-	TRBV29-1	-	TRBJ2-7	CSVVGTSEQYF	TGCAGCGTTGTGGGCACAAGCGAGCAGTACTTC
-	TRBV7-9	-	TRBJ2-7	CASSPGAYEQYF	TGTGCCAGCAGCCCAGGGGCCTACGAGCAGTACTTC
-	TRBV6-1	-	TRBJ1-6	CASSRTGDSPLHF	TGTGCCAGCAGTCGAACGGGGGATTCACCCCTCCACTTT
TRBD1	TRBV4-1	-	TRBJ1-1	CASSHGTGTQKF	TGCGCCAGCAGCCATGGGACAGGGACGCAGAAATTT